Reported below is one T cell receptor beta chain. Its target is unknown. This record comes from a study of shared clonotypes between healthy human individuals. Study context: With ages of 18 to 49, the donors were two women and a few men.

This CDR3 contains 17 residues. The germline CDR1 and CDR2 sequences are SEHNR and FQNEAQ (reference sequence). The V end lost 2 bases, the J end lost 6 bases, and 19 bases lay between the germline ends. Method: immunoSEQ multiplex PCR; TCRdb's copy keeps in-frame clones and lacks some. The repertoire consists of approximately 2,200,000 clones, with more than 85% occurring once and the leading ten covering under 2%. Selected positively for CCR7 and CD45RO-negative, naive CD8 cells excluded terminally differentiated effector memory CD45RA+ cells. Whole-study results and caveats: Sequencing depth was expected to influence donor clonotype sharing. Blood was the sole source, and tissue repertoires probably differ. Owing to a small donor count, the genetic and exposure-history diversity represented was limited.

The chain links TRBV7-9 to TRBJ2-2; D possibly matches TRBD1 or TRBD2 (5 bases each). Sequencing was done on a sample of naive CD8+ T cells from PBMCs. This clonotype originated in a man aged 18 to 29 in good health. Some clones in this sample may be carry-over from other donors' samples. This CDR3 reads CASSLPKGRESAGELFF. The CDR3 DNA is TGTGCCAGCAGCTTACCTAAGGGCAGGGAGTCGGCCGGGGAGCTGTTTTTT.